This T cell receptor beta chain was sequenced for a study of blood T cell repertoires in COVID-19. This clone was recorded at least ten times. Profiling relied on immunoSEQ multiplex PCR, and the TCRdb table lists in-frame clones only, not all of them. The data contain around 180,000 clones, about nine tenths of them singletons. The CDR3 consists of 13 residues. Germline assignment: CDR1 SGHDN and CDR2 FVKESK. Trimming shortened V by 6 bases and J by 0 bases, and 8 bases separated the two germline ends. This chain uses TRBV14 with TRBJ1-1; D gene uncertain. Sequencing was carried out using peripheral blood. The TCR comes from a man in his 70s with active or convalescent COVID-19. The CDR3, as DNA: TGTGCCAGCAGTCCCAGTCTGAACACTGAAGCTTTCTTT. Translating gives CASSPSLNTEAFF.